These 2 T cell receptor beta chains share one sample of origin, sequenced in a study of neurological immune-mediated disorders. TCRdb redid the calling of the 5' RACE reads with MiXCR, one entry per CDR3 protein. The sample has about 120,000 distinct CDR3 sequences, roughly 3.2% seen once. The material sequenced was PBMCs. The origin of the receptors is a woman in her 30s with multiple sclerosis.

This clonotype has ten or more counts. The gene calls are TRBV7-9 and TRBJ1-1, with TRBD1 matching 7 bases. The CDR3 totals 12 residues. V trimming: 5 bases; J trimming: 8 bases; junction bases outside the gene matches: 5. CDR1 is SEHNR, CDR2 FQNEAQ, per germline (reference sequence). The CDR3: CASSHDRVEAFF. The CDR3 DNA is TGTGCCAGCAGCCATGACAGGGTCGAAGCTTTCTTT. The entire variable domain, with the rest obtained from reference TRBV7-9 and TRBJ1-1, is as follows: DTGVSQNPRHKITKRGQNVTFRCDPISEHNRLYWYRQTLGQGPEFLTYFQNEAQLEKSRLLSDRFSAERPKGSFSTLEIQRTEQGDSAMYLCASSHDRVEAFFGQGTRLTVV.

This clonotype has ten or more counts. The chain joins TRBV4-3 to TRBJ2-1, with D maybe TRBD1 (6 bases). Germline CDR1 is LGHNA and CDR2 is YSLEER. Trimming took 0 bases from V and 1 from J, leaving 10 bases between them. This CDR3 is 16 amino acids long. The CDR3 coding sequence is TGCGCCAGCAGCCAAGATGTAGGGGGATCCTACAATGAGCAGTTCTTC. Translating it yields CASSQDVGGSYNEQFF.